The clone carrying this T cell receptor beta chain came up once. Using immunoSEQ multiplex PCR, the repertoire was profiled, and TCRdb retains in-frame clones only, with some absent. The sample lists approximately 150,000 clones; 75% to 90% were seen once. The sample originates from a study of T cell responses to AZD1222 COVID-19 vaccine. The sequenced sample was peripheral blood, obtained 28 days after the second dose of the MenACWY control vaccine. The clonotype was recovered from an adult who received the MenACWY meningococcal vaccine as a control.

The CDR3 DNA reads as TGTGCCAGCAGCGTTACTAGCGGGAGCGCCGGGGTTGGAGAGACCCAGTACTTC. The encoded protein is CASSVTSGSAGVGETQYF. The V call is TRBV9, the J call TRBJ2-5; 11 bases are shared with TRBD2. The CDR3 contains 18 residues. V gave up 2 bases and J gave up 4 bases; unmatched junction bases: 13. The V gene's germline CDR1 is SGDLS and CDR2 YYNGEE.